This T cell receptor beta chain is drawn from a study of blood T cell repertoires in COVID-19. Study-wide background: Whether acute or convalescent, the COVID-19 samples came from the United States, Italy and Spain. The analysed material was cDNA or gDNA that came from T cells, B-cell-depleted T cells, or PBMCs.

V lost 5 bases, J lost 8 bases, and 13 bases stayed unmatched. The CDR3 consists of 15 residues. Germline V gene data show CDR1 as MDHEN and CDR2 as SYDVKM. Original analysis: Reference gene primer amplification in the assay estimated nucleated cell counts. Assay used: immunoSEQ multiplex PCR; TCRdb lists only in-frame clones, some missing. Clonal size and the V and J genes are those of that table, whereas D and trimming came from the DNA. This sample has about 200,000 clones, with under 90% found just once. The chain recombines TRBV28 with TRBJ1-1; the match to TRBD1 covers 8 bases. The sequenced material came from peripheral blood. The clonotype originates from a woman aged 35 to 49 with active or convalescent COVID-19. CDR3 DNA sequence: TGTGCCAGCAGTCTAACACAGGACAGGGTGAACGAAGCTTTCTTT. Residues: CASSLTQDRVNEAFF.